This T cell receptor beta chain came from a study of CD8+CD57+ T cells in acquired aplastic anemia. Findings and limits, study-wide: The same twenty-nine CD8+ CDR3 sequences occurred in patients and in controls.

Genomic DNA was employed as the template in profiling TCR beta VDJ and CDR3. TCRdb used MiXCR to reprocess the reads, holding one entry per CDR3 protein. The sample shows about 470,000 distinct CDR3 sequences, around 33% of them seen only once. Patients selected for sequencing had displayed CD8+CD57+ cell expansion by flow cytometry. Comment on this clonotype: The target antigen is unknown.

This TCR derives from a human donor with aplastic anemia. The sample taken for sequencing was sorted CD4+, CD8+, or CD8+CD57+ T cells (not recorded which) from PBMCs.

CDR3: CASSYPGRENTEAFF. The CDR3, as DNA: TGTGCCAGCAGCTACCCTGGACGGGAGAACACTGAAGCTTTCTTT. The chain employs TRBV5-5 and TRBJ1-1; D is unclear. The length of the CDR3 is 15 residues. Trimming took off 3 bases at V and 1 base at J, with 13 bases between the two ends. The V gene's germline CDR1 is SGHKS and CDR2 YYEKEE (reference sequence).